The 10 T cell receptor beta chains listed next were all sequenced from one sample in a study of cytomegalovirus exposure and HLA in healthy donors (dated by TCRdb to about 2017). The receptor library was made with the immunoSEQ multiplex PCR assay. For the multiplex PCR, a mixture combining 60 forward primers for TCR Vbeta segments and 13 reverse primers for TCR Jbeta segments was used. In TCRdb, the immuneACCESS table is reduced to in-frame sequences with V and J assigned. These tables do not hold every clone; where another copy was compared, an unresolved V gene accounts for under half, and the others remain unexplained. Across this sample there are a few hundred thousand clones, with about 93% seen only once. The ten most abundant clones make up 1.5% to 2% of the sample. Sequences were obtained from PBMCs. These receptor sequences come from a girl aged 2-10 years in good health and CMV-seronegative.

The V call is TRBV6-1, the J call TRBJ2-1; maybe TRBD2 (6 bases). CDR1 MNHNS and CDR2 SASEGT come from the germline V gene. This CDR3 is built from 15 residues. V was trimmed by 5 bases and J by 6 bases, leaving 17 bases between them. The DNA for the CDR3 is TGTGCCAGCAGTAGACCGCTGGGACTTTTCAATGAGCAGTTCTTC. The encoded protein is CASSRPLGLFNEQFF.

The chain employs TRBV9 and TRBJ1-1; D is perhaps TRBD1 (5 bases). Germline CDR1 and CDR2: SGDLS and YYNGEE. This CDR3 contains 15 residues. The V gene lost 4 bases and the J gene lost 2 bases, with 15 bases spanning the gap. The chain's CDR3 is CASSPSPQGNTEAFF. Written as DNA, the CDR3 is TGTGCCAGCAGCCCCAGCCCGCAGGGAAACACTGAAGCTTTCTTT. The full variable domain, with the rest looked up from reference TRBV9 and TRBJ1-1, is DSGVTQTPKHLITATGQRVTLRCSPRSGDLSVYWYQQSLDQGLQFLIQYYNGEERAKGNILERFSAQQFPDLHSELNLSSLELGDSALYFCASSPSPQGNTEAFFGQGTRLTVV.

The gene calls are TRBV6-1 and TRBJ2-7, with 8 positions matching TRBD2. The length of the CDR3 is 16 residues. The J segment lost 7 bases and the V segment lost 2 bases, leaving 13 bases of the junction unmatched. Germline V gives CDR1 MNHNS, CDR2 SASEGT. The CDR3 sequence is CASSEKSGSPFGEQYF. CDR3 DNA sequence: TGTGCCAGCAGTGAAAAGAGCGGGAGTCCCTTCGGGGAGCAGTACTTC.

The CDR3: CASSLATDVGFGGYTF. DNA of the CDR3: TGCGCCAGCAGCTTGGCCACAGATGTAGGCTTTGGTGGCTACACCTTC. The V call is TRBV5-1, the J call TRBJ1-2; D is unresolved. CDR3 length equals 16 residues. Germline V gives CDR1 SGHRS, CDR2 YFSETQ. Trimming took off 0 bases at V and 7 bases at J, with 19 bases between the two ends.

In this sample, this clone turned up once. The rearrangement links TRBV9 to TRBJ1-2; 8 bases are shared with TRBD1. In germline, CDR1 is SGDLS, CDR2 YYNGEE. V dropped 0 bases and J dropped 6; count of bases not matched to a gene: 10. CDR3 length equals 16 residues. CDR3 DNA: TGTGCCAGCAGCGTAGCTGATCAGGGGGCGCATCATGGCTACACCTTC. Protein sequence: CASSVADQGAHHGYTF.

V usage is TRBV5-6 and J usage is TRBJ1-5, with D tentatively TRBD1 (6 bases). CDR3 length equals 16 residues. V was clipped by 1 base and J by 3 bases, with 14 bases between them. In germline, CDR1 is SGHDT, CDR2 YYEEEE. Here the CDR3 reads CASSLRVDRINQPQHF. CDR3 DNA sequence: TGTGCCAGCAGCTTGCGAGTCGACAGGATCAATCAGCCCCAGCATTTT.

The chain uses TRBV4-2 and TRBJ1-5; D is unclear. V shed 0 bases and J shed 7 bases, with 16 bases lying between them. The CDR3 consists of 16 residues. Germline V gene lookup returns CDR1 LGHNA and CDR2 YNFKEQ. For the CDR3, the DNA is TGTGCCAGCAGCCAAGAGACGGGGATTGTAGAACAGCCCCAGCATTTT. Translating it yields CASSQETGIVEQPQHF.

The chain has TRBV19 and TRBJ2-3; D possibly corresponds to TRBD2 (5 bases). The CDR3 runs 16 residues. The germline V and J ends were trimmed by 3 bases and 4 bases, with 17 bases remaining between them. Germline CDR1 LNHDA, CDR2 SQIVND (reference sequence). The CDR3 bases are TGTGCCAGTAGTATTCGCAGCGGAAGCCTCGCAGATACGCAGTATTTT. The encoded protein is CASSIRSGSLADTQYF.

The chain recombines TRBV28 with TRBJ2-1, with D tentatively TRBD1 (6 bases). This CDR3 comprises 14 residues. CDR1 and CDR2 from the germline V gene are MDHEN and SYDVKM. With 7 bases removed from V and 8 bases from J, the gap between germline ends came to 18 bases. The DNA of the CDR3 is TGTGCCAGCACCCTTGGGGGCCCGTCCTATGAGCAGTTCTTC. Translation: CASTLGGPSYEQFF. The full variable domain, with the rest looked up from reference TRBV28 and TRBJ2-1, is DVKVTQSSRYLVKRTGEKVFLECVQDMDHENMFWYRQDPGLGLRLIYFSYDVKMKEKGDIPEGYSVSREKKERFSLILESASTNQTSMYLCASTLGGPSYEQFFGPGTRLTVL.

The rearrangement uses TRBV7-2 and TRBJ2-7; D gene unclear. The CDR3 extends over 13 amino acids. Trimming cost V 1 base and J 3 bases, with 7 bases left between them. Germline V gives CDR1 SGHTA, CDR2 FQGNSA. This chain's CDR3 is CASSLVLLYEQYF. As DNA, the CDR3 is TGTGCCAGCAGCTTAGTACTTCTCTACGAGCAGTACTTC.